This T cell receptor (beta chain) was found in a study of cytomegalovirus exposure and HLA in healthy donors. PCR used 60 Vbeta primers and 13 Jbeta primers. Method: immunoSEQ multiplex PCR; TCRdb's copy keeps in-frame clones and lacks some. Of about 62,000 clones listed, approximately 78% were seen once; the top ten hold 7.5% to 10%. Germline V CDR1 and CDR2: SGHDT, YYEEEE. This CDR3 is built from 17 residues. The V segment lost 0 bases and the J segment 5 bases; nucleotides outside the gene matches: 9. The V gene is TRBV5-6, the J gene TRBJ2-3, with 10 bases aligning to TRBD2. The TCR sequence derives from a man aged 35 to 55 in good health and CMV-seronegative. Sample: PBMCs. The CDR3 bases are TGTGCCAGCAGCTTGGTTGGCTCACTAGCGGGGTTAGATACGCAGTATTTT. Protein sequence: CASSLVGSLAGLDTQYF.